Listed below are T cell receptor beta chains from one sample, sequenced in a study of Graves' ophthalmopathy and Graves' hyperthyroidism. MiXCR was run by TCRdb on the multiplex PCR reads, yielding one entry per CDR3 protein. The sample yields 1 million to 1.3 million distinct CDR3 sequences, about two fifths seen once. Material: peripheral blood or thyroid tissue (not recorded which). Every receptor here comes from an adult man with Graves' hyperthyroidism. Both conserved end residues are part of each CDR3. The D gene is left open where the match is weak. The size of a clone is reported for some rows only, either as once, few or many, or as a class for expanded clones.

clone_size	v_call	d_call	j_call	cdr3_aa	cdr3_nt
.	TRBV15	.	TRBJ1-3	CATGSPGVKGNTIYF	TGTGCCACCGGGAGCCCCGGGGTGAAGGGAAACACCATATATTTT
few	TRBV2	.	TRBJ1-1	CASSNTGDTEAFF	TGTGCCAGCAGTAATACCGGGGACACTGAAGCTTTCTTT
.	TRBV24-1	.	TRBJ1-1	CATSDLGGRAFF	TGTGCCACCAGTGATTTAGGGGGGAGAGCTTTCTTT
.	TRBV20-1	TRBD2	TRBJ2-7	CSARGTSGLSYEQYF	TGCAGTGCTAGAGGGACTAGCGGCCTCTCCTACGAGCAGTACTTC
.	TRBV4-1	TRBD1	TRBJ1-6	CASSVPGTGGTPLHF	TGCGCCAGCAGCGTGCCCGGGACAGGAGGTACACCCCTCCACTTT
many	TRBV6-5	.	TRBJ2-7	CASSTTGWGYEQYF	TGTGCCAGCAGCACCACTGGATGGGGGTACGAGCAGTACTTC
.	TRBV29-1	.	TRBJ2-7	CSVGGGRPNAYEQYF	TGCAGCGTTGGTGGGGGCCGCCCGAACGCTTACGAGCAGTACTTC
many	TRBV29-1	.	TRBJ1-2	CSVEASNYGYTF	TGCAGCGTTGAGGCGAGTAACTATGGCTACACCTTC
many	TRBV29-1	TRBD1	TRBJ1-2	CSVEIQGARGYTF	TGCAGCGTTGAGATACAGGGGGCGCGGGGCTACACCTTC
many	TRBV7-9	.	TRBJ2-5	CASSLALSATGYQETQYF	TGTGCCAGCAGCTTAGCGTTGTCTGCTACCGGCTACCAAGAGACCCAGTACTTC
.	TRBV7-8	.	TRBJ2-7	CASSLDRAGQVYEQYF	TGTGCCAGCAGCTTAGATCGGGCAGGGCAAGTCTACGAGCAGTACTTC
.	TRBV20-1	TRBD1	TRBJ1-4	CSASLRTGAFNEKLFF	TGCAGTGCTAGTCTACGGACAGGGGCGTTTAATGAAAAACTGTTTTTT
few	TRBV20-1	TRBD1	TRBJ1-5	CSARVALGQLSNQPQHF	TGCAGTGCTAGAGTCGCTTTGGGACAGTTAAGCAATCAGCCCCAGCATTTT
many	TRBV5-1	.	TRBJ1-3	CASSLVVGSGNTIYF	TGCGCCAGCAGCCTGGTCGTGGGCTCTGGAAACACCATATATTTT
many	TRBV11-1	.	TRBJ2-5	CASTRPGEETQYF	TGTGCCAGCACTCGTCCGGGGGAGGAGACCCAGTACTTC
few	TRBV6-5	.	TRBJ1-5	CASSYSRYQPQHF	TGTGCCAGCAGTTACTCCCGTTATCAGCCCCAGCATTTT
many	TRBV2	.	TRBJ2-2	CASSELAGAITGELFF	TGTGCCAGCAGTGAATTGGCAGGGGCCATCACCGGGGAGCTGTTTTTT
many	TRBV4-1	.	TRBJ2-7	CASSQDSLGYEQYF	TGCGCCAGCAGCCAGGACAGTTTGGGCTACGAGCAGTACTTC
.	TRBV7-2	TRBD1	TRBJ1-1	CASSQRQGNEAFF	TGTGCCAGCAGTCAGAGACAGGGGAATGAAGCTTTCTTT
few	TRBV6-5	TRBD2	TRBJ2-2	CASSPGLAGRTGELFF	TGTGCCAGCAGCCCAGGACTAGCGGGAAGGACCGGGGAGCTGTTTTTT
.	TRBV29-1	.	TRBJ2-7	CSVGRDLHTGELYF	TGCAGCGTTGGGCGGGATCTCCACACCGGGGAGCTGTACTTC
.	TRBV5-4	.	TRBJ1-5	CASSPECRVVFCQPQHF	TGTGCCAGCAGCCCTGAATGCCGGGTCGTATTCTGCCAGCCCCAGCATTTT
.	TRBV6-5	.	TRBJ1-6	CASSLGTRLLGFSPLHF	TGTGCCAGCAGCCTTGGGACCAGACTATTAGGTTTTTCACCCCTCCACTTT
few	TRBV7-9	.	TRBJ1-1	CASRQGINRETEAFF	TGTGCCAGCAGGCAGGGGATAAATCGGGAAACTGAAGCTTTCTTT
.	TRBV7-2	.	TRBJ2-3	CASSLIPPTFIGDTQYF	TGTGCCAGCAGCTTGATCCCCCCGACATTTATAGGAGATACGCAGTATTTT
many	TRBV19	.	TRBJ1-5	CASGLTKGSHSNQPQHF	TGTGCCAGTGGATTAACCAAAGGCAGCCATAGCAATCAGCCCCAGCATTTT
many	TRBV7-9	.	TRBJ1-2	CASSSLDRGRGTNYGYTF	TGTGCCAGCAGCAGCCTTGACAGAGGAAGGGGGACTAACTATGGCTACACCTTC
.	TRBV28	TRBD1	TRBJ1-5	CASSLPGTGGLQPQHF	TGTGCCAGCAGTTTACCCGGGACAGGGGGCCTCCAGCCCCAGCATTTT
.	TRBV20-1	.	TRBJ2-5	CSAFTLAGQETQYF	TGCAGTGCTTTTACCCTCGCCGGACAAGAGACCCAGTACTTC
.	TRBV11-2	TRBD1	TRBJ2-7	CASSSGGDRARRPQQYF	TGTGCCAGCAGCTCGGGTGGGGACAGGGCTCGACGGCCCCAGCAGTACTTC